This T cell receptor (beta chain) was identified in a study of cytomegalovirus exposure and HLA in healthy donors listed by TCRdb under 2017. Study-level background: According to an earlier analysis of a few hundred of the donors, about 179 million T cells yielded 90 million to 140 million unique TCR beta sequences and 276 Gb of sequence data. Class I and class II HLA loci were covered by the typing at four-digit resolution. Besides the first cohort of 550 to 750 subjects, a separate validation cohort made up of 120 different subjects was used. Roughly 5 DR-DQ haplotypes were treated as single units for association and clustering because of strong linkage in the cohort. To predict cytomegalovirus infection status, the study combined high-throughput TCR immunosequencing, statistical association of individual TCRs with disease status, and machine learning. Across around 400 genotyped donors of the cohort, an average of about 240,000 unique TCR beta nucleotide sequences per donor were sequenced, and roughly a sixth of those sequences were non-productive. Using immunosequencing, the study profiled T cell repertoires from roughly 650 subjects and related those repertoires to cytomegalovirus serostatus. Alongside the repertoire data, information on donor age, sex, ethnicity and CMV serostatus was compiled. An early release covering some 640 HLA-typed donors comprised about 310 gigabases of sequencing data and 65 million to 100 million unique TCR sequences. In a later genetic analysis, genome-wide SNP genotypes for about three fifths of the roughly 670 donors were used, and that subset was treated as a discovery cohort. All discovery cohort repertoires had been generated using a single sequencing platform. To decide whether each TCR beta V gene segment behaved as functional or pseudogenic, an earlier analysis of some 580 of the donors relied on high-throughput TCR beta sequencing. Among the roughly 380 genotyped donors, about 85% belonged to the genetic ancestry cluster associated with self-reported Caucasian donors. The study aimed to test whether signatures of past pathogen exposure could be identified by cataloging public T cell receptors. Typing coverage differed by locus: A, B, C, DRB1 and DQB1 were typed in about 629-630 donors, DQA1 in 522, DPA1 in nearly 610, and DPB1 in roughly 450. Rather than using new phenotypic data, the later analysis identified candidate immune exposures from TCR beta sequences and from how often those sequences occurred across donors. A later analysis re-analyzed previously published TCR beta repertoires from several hundred donors and added high-resolution HLA genotyping to study TCR occurrence patterns.

In total, fewer than 750 healthy bone marrow donors made up the cohort. Cohort members were all nominally healthy when sampled, although unrecorded immune exposures were likely present. The donor tested CMV seronegative, placing the donor among the roughly 400 seronegative members of the cohort. Each donor provided a peripheral blood sample, and peripheral blood mononuclear cells were used for TCR beta sequencing. Genomic DNA extraction from the blood cell samples was performed with the Qiagen DNeasy Blood Extraction Kit. Concerning this clone: The target of this receptor is not known. No base qualities exist here, and no much larger clone lies one base off it.

The germline V gene (reference sequence) sets CDR1 to GTSNPN and CDR2 to SVGIG. The CDR3 measures 17 amino acids from cysteine to phenylalanine. Of the read, only the CDR3 DNA is kept; its 51 bases are in frame from base 1. V lost 3 bases and J lost 1 base, and the count of bases not matched to a germline gene is 9. Broader findings and caveats from the paper: Only TCR beta chains were sequenced in this cohort, and the absence of alpha or paired-chain data limited detectable features. Because counts were too low, under 20 rarely observed V segments, including chromosome 9 orphons, were left out of the earlier analysis of over 550 of the donors. In an earlier analysis of more than 450 of the donors, most TCR beta V segments were observed in productive rearrangements about 87% or about 30% of the time, broadly matching IMGT annotations. In vitro tests confirmed that a few of the cytomegalovirus-associated TCR beta chains recognize cytomegalovirus antigens. A later analysis found that most CMV-associated TCR beta chains appeared HLA-restricted, with HLA associations seemingly driven largely by CMV exposure. The authors suggested that the approach could potentially be extended to other disease states and immunological phenotypes. Several of the top co-occurrence clusters appeared to be linked to parvovirus B19, influenza, CMV and Epstein-Barr virus, according to a later analysis. Linkage disequilibrium might explain the correlated functional status among segregating V segments, but an unknown experimental factor could not be ruled out. In a later genetic analysis, fewer N-insertions in productive TCRs were reported among donors in an Asian-associated ancestry cluster than the roughly 700-donor mean. In both the original and validation cohorts, the classifier was reported to diagnose cytomegalovirus status with high specificity and sensitivity. While some public TCRs were present in many individuals, most TCR sequences turned up only very rarely across donors. A cluster of highly shared sequence variants was judged likely to be a technical artifact of the sequencing pipeline. When HLA alleles, especially DR and DQ, strongly co-occurred, TCR associations were difficult to assign to individual alleles. A further reported finding was that TCR beta sequences accurately predicted the HLA-A and HLA-B alleles for most subjects in the first cohort. Because HLA typing was missing for some donors at each locus, association tests included only the typed subset. An association between a missense DCLRE1C variant and V-gene and J-gene trimming of TCR beta chains was found in a later genetic analysis and replicated in an independent cohort. CMV serostatus was the only immune exposure information available for the cohort. At a false discovery rate of 0.05, a later analysis linked 15,000 to 20,000 TCR beta sequences to specific HLA alleles. The study gave a list of roughly 150 TCR beta chains associated with cytomegalovirus. The 87-base-pair reads could not distinguish some IMGT-functional V segments, including TRBV6-2 and TRBV6-3, so those segments were excluded. Presence/absence analyses assumed roughly uniform sequencing depth across donors, an assumption that may not hold. In a later analysis, HLA-associated TCR beta chains were found to be more clonally expanded and to have lower generation probabilities than equally common non-associated chains. In a later analysis, TCR association rates were found to vary across HLA loci, with the most associated TCRs seen for DRB1 alleles and the fewest for HLA-C alleles.

To prepare the library, the immunoSEQ multiplex PCR assay was applied. A mixture of 60 forward primers for TCR Vbeta segments and 13 reverse primers for TCR Jbeta segments was used in the multiplex PCR. The CDR3 region of rearranged TCR beta genes was amplified from genomic DNA by a multiplex PCR assay. The Illumina HiSeq System was used to sequence the amplified TCR beta libraries as 87-base-pair reads. Processing in the source paper ran as follows. A later analysis counted about 76 million unique TCR beta chains across the 550 to 700 repertoires, and some 11 million of these chains were shared by at least two donors. A nearest-neighbor algorithm error-corrected the raw reads and collapsed the reads into unique sequences, merging closely related sequences to remove PCR and sequencing errors. To assign V, D and J gene segments, CDR3 sequences were aligned to IMGT reference sequences. For a sequence to be retained, a match of at least six nucleotides was required to both a V gene segment and a J gene segment. A rearrangement counted as productive if the CDR3 had no stop codons and remained in frame with V and J, and every other rearrangement counted as non-productive. CDR3 was defined by IMGT convention, running from the second conserved V-encoded cysteine to the conserved J-encoded phenylalanine. The earlier analysis of more than 450 of the donors excluded sequences that lacked an unambiguous match to a single V gene segment. In an earlier analysis of approximately 550 of the donors, V segments were called functional above 56.7% productive rearrangements and were called segregating when the between-donor standard deviation exceeded 5%. To diagnose cytomegalovirus status from the catalog of TCR beta chain sequences, a statistical classification framework was built. In a later analysis, TCR nucleotide sequences were compared against IMGT/GENE-DB human TR gene sequences so that V and J genes could be assigned. Using the TCRdist pipeline, a later analysis assigned CDR3 sequences along with most-parsimonious VDJ recombination scenarios. In a later analysis, every TCR beta chain was defined by the combination of its CDR3 amino acid sequence and its V-gene family, and reads without a unique V-gene family were dropped. A later analysis removed 592 highly shared, low-generation-probability nucleotide sequences to deal with suspected cross-contamination and a sequencing artifact. In a later analysis, a clonal expansion index for each public chain was calculated from normalized within-repertoire ranks of inferred template counts. In a later analysis, generation probabilities were computed with a VDJ recombination model fitted to out-of-frame rearrangements, and the resulting probabilities were checked against IGoR. In a later analysis, hypergeometric tests were used to score TCR-TCR, TCR-HLA and TCR-CMV co-occurrence, with a repertoire-size bias correction applied to TCR pairs. In a later analysis, false discovery rates were estimated by permuting HLA or CMV assignments 20 times. In a later analysis, co-occurring TCRs were grouped using DBSCAN, and TCRdist sequence similarity was added for clustering within HLA-allele-positive subsets. Repertoires with fewer than 30,000 or more than 120,000 public chains were left out of co-occurrence clustering, as were four to six repertoires with anomalous nucleotide sharing. This immuneACCESS table, as held by TCRdb, lists in-frame sequences with V and J called but not all clones. Of the missing ones, under half trace to an unresolved V gene in checked studies; the others have no known cause. V and J calls plus clone size are reproduced from that table; the DNA served to infer D and trimming. In all, the sample holds over 130,000 clones, and roughly four fifths of those were seen once. The top ten clones comprise approximately 2.4% of the sample.

Sequenced input: PBMCs. This TCR came from a male donor in good health and CMV-seronegative. This chain joins TRBV30 to TRBJ2-3; TRBD2 aligns with 11 central bases. The CDR3 protein is CAWSPTRTSGRTDTQYF. The DNA reads as follows: TGTGCCTGGAGCCCTACCCGGACTAGCGGGCGCACAGATACGCAGTATTTT.